One sample yielded the 25 T cell receptor beta chains listed below, sequenced in a study of monozygotic twins with cystic fibrosis. Assay: immunoSEQ multiplex PCR; the TCRdb copy retains only in-frame clones and omits some. Of around 27,000 clones in the sample, 95% to 97% were seen once. The sample taken for sequencing was blood. The receptor source for this set is a girl aged 2 to 9 with cystic fibrosis.

The chain recombines TRBV7-9 with TRBJ2-2; TRBD2 aligns across 10 bases. This CDR3 is built from 16 residues. In germline, CDR1 is SEHNR, CDR2 FQNEAQ (reference sequence). The ends lost 4 bases at V and 2 bases at J; junction bases unmatched: 4. This CDR3 reads CASSYWTSGNTGELFF. As DNA, the CDR3 is TGTGCCAGCAGCTATTGGACTAGCGGTAACACCGGGGAGCTGTTTTTT.

This chain links TRBV15 with TRBJ2-3; D is unclear. V shed 0 bases and J shed 1 base, with 14 bases lying between them. The CDR3 runs 17 residues. Germline assignment: CDR1 LNHNV and CDR2 YYDKDF (reference sequence). The CDR3 loop is CATSRDNVAARTDTQYF. In DNA form, the CDR3 reads TGTGCCACCAGCAGAGATAACGTTGCCGCCCGCACAGATACGCAGTATTTT.

V usage is TRBV6-5 and J usage is TRBJ2-2; the D is unclear. Trimming removed 0 bases from V and 9 bases from J, with 8 bases in between. Looked up from germline, CDR1 is MNHEY and CDR2 is SVGAGI. The CDR3 totals 13 residues. The CDR3 sequence is CASSYSFIRELFF. DNA for the CDR3: TGTGCCAGCAGTTACTCCTTTATCCGGGAGCTGTTTTTT.

This chain links TRBV15 with TRBJ2-7, with D perhaps assigned TRBD1 or TRBD2 (5 bases each). This CDR3 has 16 residues. The germline V gene has CDR1 LNHNV and CDR2 YYDKDF (reference sequence). The V gene lost 4 bases and the J gene lost 1 base, with 17 bases spanning the gap. Here the CDR3 DNA reads TGTGCCACCAGCAATCTGGCAGGGACGTTTTCCTACGAGCAGTACTTC. Its translation: CATSNLAGTFSYEQYF.

The gene calls are TRBV11-2 and TRBJ1-3; D call uncertain. CDR3 length: 13 residues. V gave up 4 bases and J gave up 2 bases, with 6 bases separating them. The germline CDR1 and CDR2 sequences are SGHAT and FQNNGV. The CDR3 sequence: CASSSYTGNTIYF. CDR3 nucleotide sequence: TGTGCCAGCAGCTCTTACACTGGAAACACCATATATTTT.

This chain uses TRBV9 with TRBJ2-1; D uncertain. CDR1 SGDLS and CDR2 YYNGEE come from the germline V gene. The CDR3 contains 15 residues. Trimming left V 1 base short and J 2 bases short, with 10 bases between. CDR3 sequence: CASSVSGRTYNEQFF. CDR3 in DNA: TGTGCCAGCAGCGTATCTGGCAGAACCTACAATGAGCAGTTCTTC.

This chain connects TRBV7-8 to TRBJ2-1; D gene unclear. V lost 5 bases and J lost 8, with 13 bases in between. In germline, CDR1 is SGHVS, CDR2 FQNEAQ. This CDR3 comprises 13 residues. The chain's CDR3 is CASSRLGWDEQFF. In nucleotides, the CDR3 is TGTGCCAGCAGCCGGTTGGGGTGGGATGAGCAGTTCTTC.

The chain is built from TRBV28 and TRBJ2-3, with 7 bases identical to TRBD1. The length of the CDR3 is 16 residues. J was trimmed by 3 bases and V by 5 bases; bases with no gene match: 11. Germline V gene lookup returns CDR1 MDHEN and CDR2 SYDVKM. CDR3 loop: CASSGLTGWKTDTQYF. CDR3 sequence (DNA): TGTGCCAGCAGTGGACTGACAGGGTGGAAGACAGATACGCAGTATTTT.

The chain is built from TRBV7-7 and TRBJ2-3; D not certain. V lost 3 bases and J lost 0, with 4 bases in between. CDR3 size: 13 residues. Germline V gene data show CDR1 as SSHAT and CDR2 as FNYEAQ (reference sequence). CDR3 protein: CASSLGSTDTQYF. The CDR3 nucleotides are TGTGCCAGCAGCTTGGGCAGCACAGATACGCAGTATTTT.

The V call is TRBV2, the J call TRBJ1-5; D is unclear. Per germline, CDR1 SNHLY and CDR2 FYNNEI. Between the trimmed V and J ends, which lost 6 bases and 2 bases, there was a span of 11 bases. The CDR3 consists of 14 residues. The DNA for the CDR3 is TGTGCCAGCAGCCCCGACCGGGGCAATCAGCCCCAGCATTTT. It yields the protein CASSPDRGNQPQHF.

The chain has TRBV6-5 and TRBJ1-5, with TRBD1 matching 7 bases. Germline loops: CDR1 MNHEY, CDR2 SVGAGI. The V gene end was trimmed by 6 bases and the J gene end by 3 bases; junction bases not matched to a gene: 8. The CDR3 has 15 residues. The CDR3 is CASSPTGWANQPQHF. The CDR3 nucleotides read TGTGCCAGCAGCCCGACAGGGTGGGCCAATCAGCCCCAGCATTTT.

The chain carries TRBV19 and TRBJ2-7; 8 nucleotides line up with TRBD2. After removal of 6 bases from V and 0 bases from J, the junction contained 7 bases not matched to a gene. The CDR3 covers 15 residues. Germline V lookup: CDR1 LNHDA, CDR2 SQIVND (reference sequence). CDR3 sequence reads: CASSPIAGNSYEQYF. The CDR3 bases are TGTGCCAGTAGCCCTATAGCGGGGAACTCCTACGAGCAGTACTTC.

The chain couples TRBV7-2 to TRBJ2-2; D gene unclear. V was shortened by 4 bases and J by 2 bases, with 2 bases between the two germline ends. Germline V CDR1 and CDR2: SGHTA, FQGNSA. CDR3 length equals 12 residues. This CDR3 is CASSYNTGELFF. The DNA for the CDR3 is TGTGCCAGCAGCTACAACACCGGGGAGCTGTTTTTT. Full variable domain (missing parts from reference TRBV7-2 and TRBJ2-2): GAGVSQSPSNKVTEKGKDVELRCDPISGHTALYWYRQSLGQGLEFLIYFQGNSAPDKSGLPSDRFSAERTGGSVSTLTIQRTQQEDSAVYLCASSYNTGELFFGEGSRLTVL.

The rearrangement joins TRBV6-4 to TRBJ1-2; perhaps TRBD1 as D (6 bases). Germline-derived CDR1 and CDR2 are MRHNA and SNTAGT. The CDR3 contains 15 residues. V lost 5 bases and J 0 bases, leaving 13 bases between the germline ends. CDR3 sequence (DNA): TGTGCCAGCAGTCTAGAGGGGGGAGCTAACTATGGCTACACCTTC. Its protein product is CASSLEGGANYGYTF.

The genes are TRBV30 and TRBJ2-6; 9 bases are shared with TRBD1. The CDR3 is made up of 17 amino acids. Germline CDR1 GTSNPN, CDR2 SVGIG (reference sequence). J lost 2 bases, V lost 6 bases, and 11 bases had no gene match. CDR3 nucleotide sequence: TGTGCCTGTCCACCGGGACAGGGAAGAACTGGGGCCAACGTCCTGACTTTC. Its protein is CACPPGQGRTGANVLTF.

The J gene is TRBJ2-2, the V gene TRBV5-4; either TRBD1 or TRBD2 may supply D (5 bases each). V lost 3 bases and J lost 6, with 12 bases in between. Germline values: CDR1 SGHNT, CDR2 YYREEE (reference sequence). The CDR3 loop spans 14 amino acids. The CDR3: CASSSLRGAGELFF. For the CDR3, the DNA is TGTGCCAGCAGCTCATTAAGAGGGGCCGGGGAGCTGTTTTTT.

The genes are TRBV19 and TRBJ2-1; 7 bases fit TRBD2. The germline gives CDR1 LNHDA, CDR2 SQIVND (reference sequence). This CDR3 is built from 16 residues. Unmatched junction bases numbered 7, after V lost 1 base and J lost 4 bases. CDR3 nucleotides: TGTGCCAGTAGTATAGTCTGGCTAGCGGATTACAATGAGCAGTTCTTC. Translating gives CASSIVWLADYNEQFF.

V usage is TRBV5-1 and J usage is TRBJ1-2; D is undetermined. CDR3 length equals 14 residues. Germline CDR1 is SGHRS and CDR2 is YFSETQ. V was shortened by 0 bases and J by 7 bases, with 13 bases between the two germline ends. In DNA form, the CDR3 reads TGCGCCAGCAGCTTGGCCTCGACATCAGGTGGCTACACCTTC. Encoded protein: CASSLASTSGGYTF.

The chain employs TRBV28 and TRBJ1-2; 8 nucleotides match TRBD1. After removal of 6 bases from V and 7 bases from J, the junction contained 4 bases not matched to a gene. This CDR3 has 12 amino acids. CDR1 and CDR2 from the germline V gene are MDHEN and SYDVKM. CDR3 protein: CASSVQGAGYTF. For the CDR3, the DNA is TGTGCCAGCAGCGTCCAGGGGGCTGGCTACACCTTC.

This clone was found once. The gene calls are TRBV11-1 and TRBJ2-1, with 11 nucleotides matching TRBD2. Germline values: CDR1 SGHAT, CDR2 FQDESV (reference sequence). Trimming cost V 5 bases and J 0 bases; bases outside gene matches: 12. The CDR3 loop spans 19 amino acids. The CDR3 sequence is CASSPRASGRSLSYNEQFF. The CDR3, as DNA: TGTGCCAGCAGCCCTCGGGCTAGCGGGAGGAGCCTCTCCTACAATGAGCAGTTCTTC.

V usage is TRBV5-1 and J usage is TRBJ2-2; D is unclear. The CDR3 totals 13 residues. Deletions cut 4 bases from V and 3 bases from J, with 7 bases between. Germline CDR1 reads SGHRS; CDR2 reads YFSETQ. The CDR3 DNA sequence: TGCGCCAGCAGCCCCTCATACACCGGGGAGCTGTTTTTT. This sequence encodes CASSPSYTGELFF.

This chain uses TRBV11-2 with TRBJ2-5; D may be TRBD2 (6 bases). V dropped 4 bases and J dropped 2 bases, with 17 bases sitting between them. The CDR3 length is 16 residues. CDR1 and CDR2 (germline): SGHAT, FQNNGV. Here the CDR3 reads CASSSGTLQKQETQYF. The CDR3 DNA follows: TGTGCCAGCAGCTCCGGGACTCTCCAAAAACAAGAGACCCAGTACTTC.

This sequence joins TRBV28 and TRBJ2-2, with TRBD2 identical over 9 bases. V lost 6 bases to trimming and J lost 5 bases; unmatched junction nucleotides: 22. Germline assignment: CDR1 MDHEN and CDR2 SYDVKM. This CDR3 is built from 20 residues. In nucleotides, the CDR3 is TGTGCCAGCAGGGTACGGACAGGTCGGTTGGGGACTAGCCGGACCGGGGAGCTGTTTTTT. It encodes CASRVRTGRLGTSRTGELFF.

The chain has TRBV7-9 and TRBJ2-7; no definite D call. The CDR3 totals 11 residues. CDR1 SEHNR and CDR2 FQNEAQ come from the germline V gene (reference sequence). Trimming pared 1 base from V and 5 bases from J, leaving 3 bases between. The CDR3 bases are TGTGCCAGCAGCTTAGGGAACGAGCAGTACTTC. This gives the protein CASSLGNEQYF.

This clone was recorded once. This chain joins TRBV6-1 and TRBJ2-7; no clear D gene. The germline V gene has CDR1 MNHNS and CDR2 SASEGT. V lost 1 base and J lost 4, with 14 bases in between. The CDR3 is 15 residues long. CDR3 residues: CASSEGFGPEYEQYF. The CDR3 nucleotides are TGTGCCAGCAGTGAAGGATTTGGGCCAGAATACGAGCAGTACTTC.